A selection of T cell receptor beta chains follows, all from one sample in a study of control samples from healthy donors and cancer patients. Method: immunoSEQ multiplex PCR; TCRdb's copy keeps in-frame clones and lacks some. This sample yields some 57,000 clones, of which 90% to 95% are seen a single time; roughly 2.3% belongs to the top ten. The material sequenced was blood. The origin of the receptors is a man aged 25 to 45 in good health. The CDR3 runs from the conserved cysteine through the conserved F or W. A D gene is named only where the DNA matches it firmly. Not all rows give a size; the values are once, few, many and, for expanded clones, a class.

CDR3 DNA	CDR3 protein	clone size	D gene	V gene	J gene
TGTGCCAGTAGTATGTCGTATGCGGGTCCCTACAATGAGCAGTTCTTC	CASSMSYAGPYNEQFF	once	.	TRBV19	TRBJ2-1
TGTGCCATCAGTGAGTCTGGCCTAGCGGGAGTTGAGACCCAGTACTTC	CAISESGLAGVETQYF	.	TRBD2	TRBV10-3	TRBJ2-5
TGTGCCAGTAAACTCGGGGATATCCGCAATCAGCCCCAGCATTTT	CASKLGDIRNQPQHF	.	.	TRBV19	TRBJ1-5
TGTACCAGCAGTTATGACACCGTCGCTGGAAACACCATATATTTT	CTSSYDTVAGNTIYF	.	.	TRBV6-6	TRBJ1-3
TGCGCCAGCAGCCAAATAAGGGGATCCGAAAACATTCAGTACTTC	CASSQIRGSENIQYF	.	.	TRBV4-1	TRBJ2-4
TGTGCCAGCAGTCCCCTTACCCCTAACCACTACGAGCAGTACTTC	CASSPLTPNHYEQYF	.	.	TRBV27	TRBJ2-7
TGTGCCAGCAGATTCCACGGGACTAGCGGGAGGACCCCGGACACCGGGGAGCTGTTTTTT	CASRFHGTSGRTPDTGELFF	once	TRBD2	TRBV7-3	TRBJ2-2
TGCGCCAGCGGGAGCGACTTCACAGATACGCAGTATTTT	CASGSDFTDTQYF	.	.	TRBV10-2	TRBJ2-3
TGTGCCAGCAGCTTAATGTCGGGTGGGGAGACCCAGTACTTC	CASSLMSGGETQYF	.	.	TRBV7-2	TRBJ2-5
TGTGCCAGCAGTGACTTTGAGGGTTCCCACAATGAGCAGTTCTTC	CASSDFEGSHNEQFF	.	.	TRBV6-4	TRBJ2-1
TGTGCCAGCAGCTTAGGGGGCCCTAACTATGGCTACACCTTC	CASSLGGPNYGYTF	.	.	TRBV7-2	TRBJ1-2
TGTGCCAGCAGCTTTGCGGACAGCTCCTACGAGCAGTACTTC	CASSFADSSYEQYF	.	.	TRBV11-2	TRBJ2-7
TGCGCCAGCAGCTCTTCCATGGTAGGGACAGGGCTTAATGAGCAGTTCTTC	CASSSSMVGTGLNEQFF	.	TRBD1	TRBV5-1	TRBJ2-1
TGCGCCAGCAGCCGAGAATTAGGTGTGCCTGGGGCCAACGTCCTGACTTTC	CASSRELGVPGANVLTF	.	.	TRBV4-3	TRBJ2-6
TGTGCCAGCACCTTGGACCTAAATCGGGACTATGGCTACACCTTC	CASTLDLNRDYGYTF	.	.	TRBV7-8	TRBJ1-2
TGTGCCAGCAGCCCCTCGGGGATGAATCAGCCCCAGCATTTT	CASSPSGMNQPQHF	.	.	TRBV6-2/TRBV6-3	TRBJ1-5
TGTGCCAGTAGTAACAGGGGGCTGAGGAGCACAGATACGCAGTATTTT	CASSNRGLRSTDTQYF	once	TRBD1	TRBV19	TRBJ2-3
TGTGCCAGCAGAGATACAGGGCGATCTGAAGCTTTCTTT	CASRDTGRSEAFF	.	.	TRBV28	TRBJ1-1
TGCGCCAGCAGCTTGACGGACCGTCTCTACGAGCAGTACTTC	CASSLTDRLYEQYF	.	.	TRBV5-1	TRBJ2-7
TGCGCCAGCAGCTTGGGACGGGATTCACCCCTCCACTTT	CASSLGRDSPLHF	.	.	TRBV5-1	TRBJ1-6
TGTGCCAGCAGTTACTCGGGGACAGGAACCTACGAGCAGTACTTC	CASSYSGTGTYEQYF	.	TRBD1	TRBV6-5	TRBJ2-7
TGCGCCAGCAGCTTGGTGGTTAACACTGAAGCTTTCTTT	CASSLVVNTEAFF	.	.	TRBV5-1	TRBJ1-1
TGTGCCAGCCAGCGGGAGTTAGGCATTGAGCAGTTCTTC	CASQRELGIEQFF	.	TRBD2	TRBV2	TRBJ2-1
TGTGCCAGCAGCCCTCCGAGCGGTGTGGGCTCGAATGAGCAGTTCTTC	CASSPPSGVGSNEQFF	.	.	TRBV7-6	TRBJ2-1
TGTGCCAGCAGTTTTGCGGGAGGCTACAATGAGCAGTTCTTC	CASSFAGGYNEQFF	.	TRBD2	TRBV27	TRBJ2-1
TGTGCCAGCAGCTCGGGACCTTTGGCTGAAAAACTGTTTTTT	CASSSGPLAEKLFF	once	.	TRBV7-4	TRBJ1-4
TGCGCCAGCAGCTTGGTGGCTAGCGGACCCTACAATGAGCAGTTCTTC	CASSLVASGPYNEQFF	.	TRBD2	TRBV5-1	TRBJ2-1
TGTGCCAGTAGAGGTCATGGGGGGCGGGAGACCCAGTACTTC	CASRGHGGRETQYF	.	.	TRBV19	TRBJ2-5
TGTGCCAGCAGCTTAGAGCACTACGAGCAGTACTTC	CASSLEHYEQYF	.	.	TRBV7-2	TRBJ2-7
TGTGCCAGCAGTGAATATAGCCGGGGACGGAATTATGAAAAACTGTTTTTT	CASSEYSRGRNYEKLFF	.	.	TRBV6-1	TRBJ1-4
TGTGCCAGCAGTGTGTTAGCGGGAGTAGGTAATGAGCAGTTCTTC	CASSVLAGVGNEQFF	.	TRBD2	TRBV25-1	TRBJ2-1
TGTGCCAGCAGTTCCGGGGGAATTGGGACTGAAGCTTTCTTT	CASSSGGIGTEAFF	.	.	TRBV27	TRBJ1-1